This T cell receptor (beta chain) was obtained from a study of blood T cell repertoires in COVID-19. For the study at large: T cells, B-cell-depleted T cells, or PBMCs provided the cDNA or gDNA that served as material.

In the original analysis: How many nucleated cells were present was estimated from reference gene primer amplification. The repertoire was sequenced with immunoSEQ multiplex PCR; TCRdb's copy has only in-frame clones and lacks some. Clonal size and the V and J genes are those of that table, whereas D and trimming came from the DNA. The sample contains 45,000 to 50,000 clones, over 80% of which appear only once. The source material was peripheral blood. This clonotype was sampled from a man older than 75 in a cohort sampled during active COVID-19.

The DNA of the CDR3 is TGTGCCAGCAGCCGGCCCCAGGGGACGAACACCGGGGAGCTGTTTTTT. Its translation: CASSRPQGTNTGELFF. The V call is TRBV5-8, the J call TRBJ2-2; D possibly corresponds to TRBD1 (6 bases). Trimming cost V 4 bases and J 0 bases, with 13 bases left between them. Germline assignment: CDR1 SGHTS and CDR2 YDEGEE. The CDR3 runs to 16 residues. Looking up the rest from reference TRBV5-8 and TRBJ2-2 gives the full variable domain: EAGVTQSPTHLIKTRGQQATLRCSPISGHTSVYWYQQALGLGLQFLLWYDEGEERNRGNFPPRFSGRQFPNYSSELNVNALELEDSALYLCASSRPQGTNTGELFFGEGSRLTVL.